This T cell receptor (beta chain) was captured in a study of blood T cell repertoires in COVID-19. Background on the study: Sites across the United States, Italy and Spain contributed samples from acute and convalescent COVID-19.

From germline, CDR1 is DFQATT and CDR2 SNEGSKA (reference sequence). The V gene end was trimmed by 3 bases and the J gene end by 5 bases; junction bases not matched to a gene: 11. The CDR3 is 15 residues long. Participant age was about 18 to 100 years, and participants resided in fewer than 25 US areas. Cohort allocation depended upon clinical history that participants reported. Authors' methods: Reference gene primer amplification gave estimated nucleated cell counts. TCRdb keeps only in-frame clones here, not all; method: immunoSEQ multiplex PCR. The D gene and trimming were derived from the DNA, and the V and J assignments and clone size from that table. The sample contains under 500,000 clones, nearly 90% of which appear only once.

Sequencing was performed on PBMCs or T cells enriched from blood (not recorded which). The chain employs TRBV20-1 and TRBJ1-1, with 8 nucleotides matching TRBD1. The sequence was collected from a woman in her late teens or twenties with acute COVID-19. The CDR3 bases are TGCAGTGCTAGTGATGCAGGGGGCGTTGGGACTGAAGCTTTCTTT. Its translation: CSASDAGGVGTEAFF.